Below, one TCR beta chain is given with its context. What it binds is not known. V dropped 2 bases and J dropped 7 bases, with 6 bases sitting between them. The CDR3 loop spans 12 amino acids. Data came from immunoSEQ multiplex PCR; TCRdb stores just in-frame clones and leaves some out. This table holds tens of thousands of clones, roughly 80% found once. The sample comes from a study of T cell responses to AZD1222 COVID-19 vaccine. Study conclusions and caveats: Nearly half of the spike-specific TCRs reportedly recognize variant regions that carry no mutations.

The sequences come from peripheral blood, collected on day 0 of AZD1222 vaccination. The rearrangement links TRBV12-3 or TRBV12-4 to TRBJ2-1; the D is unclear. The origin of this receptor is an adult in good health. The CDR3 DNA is TGTGCCAGCAGTTTAACCGGGAATGAGCAGTTCTTC. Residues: CASSLTGNEQFF.